This is a list of T cell receptor beta chains from one sample in a study of OX40 agonist ivuxolimab in advanced cancers. Profiling relied on immunoSEQ multiplex PCR, and the TCRdb table lists in-frame clones only, not all of them. This sample has 95,000 to 150,000 clones; approximately 92% occur once, and the top ten carry more than 0.15%. The sample was CD4+ or CD8+ T cells sorted from blood, taken in a trial of the OX40 agonist ivuxolimab. The source is an adult with an advanced solid tumor such as melanoma, head and neck, liver or kidney cancer. CDR3s include the opening cysteine and the closing phenylalanine or tryptophan. The D gene is left open where the match is weak. Size values are once, few and many counts, or a class for expanded clones, and some rows have none.

J gene: TRBJ2-7
D gene: TRBD2
clone size: .
V gene: TRBV19
CDR3 DNA: TGTGCCAGTAGTGCATCGGGACTAGCGGGTTACGAGCAGTACTTC
CDR3 protein: CASSASGLAGYEQYF

J gene: TRBJ2-1
D gene: .
clone size: .
V gene: TRBV5-8
CDR3 DNA: TGTGCCAGCAGCGCTCGATTGCGAGTGAATGAGCAGTTCTTC
CDR3 protein: CASSARLRVNEQFF

J gene: TRBJ2-4
D gene: .
clone size: .
V gene: TRBV11-3
CDR3 DNA: TGTGCCAGCAGCTTAGACCCTCTCGGACAGATTCAGTACTTC
CDR3 protein: CASSLDPLGQIQYF

J gene: TRBJ2-3
D gene: TRBD2
clone size: .
V gene: TRBV28
CDR3 DNA: TGTGCCAGCAGGCGACTAGCGGGAGGCACAGATACGCAGTATTTT
CDR3 protein: CASRRLAGGTDTQYF

J gene: TRBJ2-3
D gene: TRBD1
clone size: .
V gene: TRBV28
CDR3 DNA: TGTGCCAGCAGTTTCGGGACAGGGGTGGAAGATACGCAGTATTTT
CDR3 protein: CASSFGTGVEDTQYF

J gene: TRBJ1-1
D gene: TRBD1
clone size: once
V gene: TRBV7-9
CDR3 DNA: TGTGCCAGCAGCTTTCCGACAGGGGTGAACACTGAAGCTTTCTTT
CDR3 protein: CASSFPTGVNTEAFF

J gene: TRBJ2-2
D gene: TRBD1
clone size: .
V gene: TRBV19
CDR3 DNA: TGTGCCAGTTCGCCCGGACAGGCGAACACCGGGGAGCTGTTTTTT
CDR3 protein: CASSPGQANTGELFF

J gene: TRBJ2-3
D gene: TRBD2
clone size: .
V gene: TRBV7-2
CDR3 DNA: TGTGCCAGCAGCTTAGCCAATAGGGCGGGGGGCCCAGATACGCAGTATTTT
CDR3 protein: CASSLANRAGGPDTQYF

J gene: TRBJ2-2
D gene: .
clone size: .
V gene: TRBV4-2
CDR3 DNA: TGTGCCAGCAGCCATTCGCAGGGGAACACCGGGGAGCTGTTTTTT
CDR3 protein: CASSHSQGNTGELFF

J gene: TRBJ1-1
D gene: .
clone size: .
V gene: TRBV20-1
CDR3 DNA: TGCAGTGCAGGCCCTGGCACTGAAGCTTTCTTT
CDR3 protein: CSAGPGTEAFF

J gene: TRBJ2-7
D gene: .
clone size: .
V gene: TRBV25-1
CDR3 DNA: TGTGCCAGCAGTGATACCGGCAGGGTCTCCTACGAGCAGTACTTC
CDR3 protein: CASSDTGRVSYEQYF

J gene: TRBJ1-5
D gene: .
clone size: .
V gene: TRBV6-5
CDR3 DNA: TGTGCCAGCAGTTCCCACGGACAGTTAAGCAATCAGCCCCAGCATTTT
CDR3 protein: CASSSHGQLSNQPQHF

J gene: TRBJ1-5
D gene: TRBD1
clone size: .
V gene: TRBV19
CDR3 DNA: TGTGCCAGTAGTCCCCGGGACAGGGGAGGGTCCAGCAATCAGCCCCAGCATTTT
CDR3 protein: CASSPRDRGGSSNQPQHF

J gene: TRBJ1-3
D gene: .
clone size: .
V gene: TRBV30
CDR3 DNA: TGTGCCTGGACCCCGGGACTGAGCTCTGGAAACACCATATATTTT
CDR3 protein: CAWTPGLSSGNTIYF

J gene: TRBJ2-3
D gene: .
clone size: once
V gene: TRBV5-4
CDR3 DNA: TGTGCCAGCAGCTTTTCCCGGGCCACAGATACGCAGTATTTT
CDR3 protein: CASSFSRATDTQYF

J gene: TRBJ2-1
D gene: .
clone size: .
V gene: TRBV19
CDR3 DNA: TGTGCCAGTAGTATTGGGGGTACCTCCTACAATGAGCAGTTCTTC
CDR3 protein: CASSIGGTSYNEQFF

J gene: TRBJ2-7
D gene: TRBD1
clone size: .
V gene: TRBV6-5
CDR3 DNA: TGTGCCAGCAGGACAGGGGGTCCCTCCTACGAGCAGTACTTC
CDR3 protein: CASRTGGPSYEQYF

J gene: TRBJ2-7
D gene: TRBD1
clone size: .
V gene: TRBV5-4
CDR3 DNA: TGTGCCAGCAGCCGGGACAGGGAGCCCATGGTCTACGAGCAGTACTTC
CDR3 protein: CASSRDREPMVYEQYF

J gene: TRBJ2-1
D gene: TRBD2
clone size: .
V gene: TRBV7-2
CDR3 DNA: TGTGCCAGCAGCTTAGCGGGACTAGCGGGAGTAGGCAATGAGCAGTTCTTC
CDR3 protein: CASSLAGLAGVGNEQFF

J gene: TRBJ1-4
D gene: .
clone size: .
V gene: TRBV28
CDR3 DNA: TGTGCCAGCAGCGAGCCAGCAACTAATGAAAAACTGTTTTTT
CDR3 protein: CASSEPATNEKLFF

J gene: TRBJ2-2
D gene: .
clone size: .
V gene: TRBV19
CDR3 DNA: TGTGCCAGTGGCCTCTCCGGGACACGTGCCGGGGAGCTGTTTTTT
CDR3 protein: CASGLSGTRAGELFF

J gene: TRBJ2-7
D gene: .
clone size: once
V gene: TRBV28
CDR3 DNA: TGTGCCAGCAGTTCGGGACCGAGATACGAGCAGTACTTC
CDR3 protein: CASSSGPRYEQYF

J gene: TRBJ1-4
D gene: .
clone size: .
V gene: TRBV19
CDR3 DNA: TGTGCCAGTAGTATATTTAAGACAGGCCCTAATGAAAAACTGTTTTTT
CDR3 protein: CASSIFKTGPNEKLFF

J gene: TRBJ2-7
D gene: .
clone size: .
V gene: TRBV18
CDR3 DNA: TGTGCCAGCTCACCACAGGCCGAGTCCTACGAGCAGTACTTC
CDR3 protein: CASSPQAESYEQYF

J gene: TRBJ1-1
D gene: .
clone size: .
V gene: TRBV5-1
CDR3 DNA: TGCGCCAGCAGCTTGCGGGGGTTGAACACTGAAGCTTTCTTT
CDR3 protein: CASSLRGLNTEAFF

J gene: TRBJ1-3
D gene: TRBD1
clone size: .
V gene: TRBV6-4
CDR3 DNA: TGTGCCAGCAGGGAGGGAGGGGGCAGGGGAAACACCATATATTTT
CDR3 protein: CASREGGGRGNTIYF

J gene: TRBJ1-3
D gene: TRBD1
clone size: once
V gene: TRBV18
CDR3 DNA: TGTGCCAGCTCAACGACAGGGGGGAACACCATATATTTT
CDR3 protein: CASSTTGGNTIYF

J gene: TRBJ1-2
D gene: .
clone size: .
V gene: TRBV6-4
CDR3 DNA: TGTGCCAGCAGTGGCCCGCGACTGAATTCCTATGGCTACACCTTC
CDR3 protein: CASSGPRLNSYGYTF

J gene: TRBJ2-3
D gene: .
clone size: .
V gene: TRBV5-4
CDR3 DNA: TGTGCCAGCAGCATAGGGGGTAATAGCGCAGATACGCAGTATTTT
CDR3 protein: CASSIGGNSADTQYF

J gene: TRBJ1-1
D gene: .
clone size: .
V gene: TRBV29-1
CDR3 DNA: TGCAGCGTTAAAGGGGGGATGAACACTGAAGCTTTCTTT
CDR3 protein: CSVKGGMNTEAFF

J gene: TRBJ2-7
D gene: TRBD2
clone size: .
V gene: TRBV27
CDR3 DNA: TGTGCCAGCAGTTTACGCCTAGCGGGAGCGCCCTACGAGCAGTACTTC
CDR3 protein: CASSLRLAGAPYEQYF

J gene: TRBJ1-2
D gene: .
clone size: .
V gene: TRBV6-5
CDR3 DNA: TGTGCCAGCAGGAAAGGGGACTATGGCTACACCTTC
CDR3 protein: CASRKGDYGYTF